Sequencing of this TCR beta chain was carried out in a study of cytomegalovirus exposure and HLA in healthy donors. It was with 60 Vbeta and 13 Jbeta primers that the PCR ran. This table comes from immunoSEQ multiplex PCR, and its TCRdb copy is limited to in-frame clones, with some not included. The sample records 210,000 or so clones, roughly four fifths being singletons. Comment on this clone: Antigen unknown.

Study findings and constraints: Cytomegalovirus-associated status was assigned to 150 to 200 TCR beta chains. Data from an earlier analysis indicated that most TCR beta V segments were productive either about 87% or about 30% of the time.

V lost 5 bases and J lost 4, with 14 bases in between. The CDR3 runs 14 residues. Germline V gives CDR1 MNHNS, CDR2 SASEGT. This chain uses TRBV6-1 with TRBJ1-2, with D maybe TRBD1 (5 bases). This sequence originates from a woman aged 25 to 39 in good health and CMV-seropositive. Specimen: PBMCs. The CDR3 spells CASSQMGGGYGYTF. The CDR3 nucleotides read TGTGCCAGCAGTCAAATGGGGGGAGGCTATGGCTACACCTTC.